The 15 T cell receptor beta chains below all came from one sample that was sequenced in a study of blood T cells in healthy people across ages. A second PCR of about 7 to 12 cycles used a sample-barcoded 5' primer and a J-beta primer mix. One entry per CDR3 protein results from TCRdb running MiXCR on the 5' RACE reads. The table includes roughly 1 million distinct CDR3 sequences, 20% to 25% detected once. These data are also associated with another study on T cells of mothers and their children.

What was sequenced was blood. Source of these receptors: a girl aged 2 to 10 in good health.

The chain couples TRBV6-5 to TRBJ1-4, with TRBD1 matching over 8 bases. This CDR3 is 14 amino acids long. Per the germline V gene, CDR1 is MNHEY and CDR2 is SVGAGI. V trimming: 2 bases; J trimming: 8 bases; junction bases outside the gene matches: 4. The CDR3 region has the DNA TGTGCCAGCAGTTACGCACAGGGGGGAGAAAAACTGTTTTTT. This sequence encodes CASSYAQGGEKLFF.

This clonotype turned up a few times. The chain uses TRBV6-2 or TRBV6-3 and TRBJ1-5; 7 bases match TRBD1. This CDR3 comprises 15 residues. Germline CDR1 reads MNHEY; CDR2 reads SVGEGT. Germline trimming cut 7 bases from V and 4 bases from J; bases unmatched to any gene: 10. The CDR3 here is CASTARQGGNQPQHF. CDR3 sequence (DNA): TGTGCCAGCACCGCCCGACAGGGAGGAAATCAGCCCCAGCATTTT.

This CDR3 reads CASGLEGFGNEQFF. The DNA for the CDR3 is TGTGCTAGTGGTTTGGAGGGGTTTGGCAATGAGCAGTTCTTC. The V gene is TRBV12-5, the J gene TRBJ2-1; a weak D match, TRBD1 (5 bases). Germline CDR1 reads LGHNT; CDR2 reads FRNRAP. V lost 1 base, J lost 6 bases, and 10 bases lay in between. This CDR3 contains 14 residues.

The chain couples TRBV5-5 to TRBJ1-5; 9 bases agree with TRBD1. CDR1 is SGHKS, CDR2 YYEKEE, per germline (reference sequence). V lost 3 bases to trimming and J lost 7 bases; unmatched junction nucleotides: 8. The CDR3 sequence is 15 residues long. CDR3 bases: TGTGCCAGCAGCTCGTCCGGGACAGGGAGGCAGCCCCAGCATTTT. It specifies CASSSSGTGRQPQHF.

The chain joins TRBV29-1 to TRBJ1-2, with 12 bases that match TRBD1. CDR1 and CDR2 (germline): SQVTM, ANQGSEA. The CDR3 runs to 11 residues. Losses at the gene ends were 4 bases for V and 14 bases for J; bases not matched to a gene: 5. CDR3 nucleotides: TGCAGCGTTGGGGGACAGGGGGCGCATACCTTC. This gives the protein CSVGGQGAHTF.

In this sample, this clonotype turned up many times. This chain links TRBV7-2 with TRBJ2-5, with 10 nucleotides matching TRBD2. V shed 2 bases, J shed 5 bases, and the junction held 11 bases outside the gene matches. Germline loops: CDR1 SGHTA, CDR2 FQGNSA. The CDR3 runs 17 residues. CDR3 sequence: CASSLFLAGDETETQYF. In DNA, the CDR3 is TGTGCCAGCAGCTTATTCCTAGCGGGGGATGAAACTGAGACCCAGTACTTC.

V gene TRBV28 combines with J gene TRBJ1-1; D is ambiguous. V lost 6 bases, J lost 6 bases, and 17 bases lay in between. Germline CDR1 reads MDHEN; CDR2 reads SYDVKM. The CDR3 sequence is 14 residues long. CDR3 nucleotide sequence: TGTGCCAGCAGCCCCCCCGGGGTTCCCCCTGAAGCTTTCTTT. Its protein product is CASSPPGVPPEAFF.

The rearrangement uses TRBV19 and TRBJ1-2; TRBD1 matches 10 bases. CDR3 length equals 16 residues. Per germline, CDR1 LNHDA and CDR2 SQIVND (reference sequence). Unmatched junction bases numbered 12, after V lost 5 bases and J lost 6 bases. This chain's CDR3 is CASSGGGLTGGDGYTF. Written as DNA, the CDR3 is TGTGCCAGTAGTGGCGGTGGTTTGACAGGGGGCGATGGCTACACCTTC. The complete variable domain, with remaining parts taken from reference TRBV19 and TRBJ1-2, reads DGGITQSPKYLFRKEGQNVTLSCEQNLNHDAMYWYRQDPGQGLRLIYYSQIVNDFQKGDIAEGYSVSREKKESFPLTVTSAQKNPTAFYLCASSGGGLTGGDGYTFGSGTRLTVV.

The rearrangement uses TRBV29-1 and TRBJ1-2; D gene uncertain. The CDR3 covers 13 residues. V was clipped by 6 bases and J by 8 bases, with 19 bases between them. Germline CDR1 SQVTM, CDR2 ANQGSEA. The CDR3 is CSVEGGQPIGYTF. The CDR3 DNA sequence: TGCAGCGTCGAGGGCGGCCAACCCATCGGCTACACCTTC. Full variable domain (rest looked up from reference TRBV29-1 and TRBJ1-2): SAVISQKPSRDICQRGTSLTIQCQVDSQVTMMFWYRQQPGQSLTLIATANQGSEATYESGFVIDKFPISRPNLTFSTLTVSNMSPEDSSIYLCSVEGGQPIGYTFGSGTRLTVV.

This clonotype has just a few counts. The CDR3 DNA is TGTGCCAGCAAAGTTCGCCCGTACAATGAGCAGTTCTTC. Translating gives CASKVRPYNEQFF. The V gene is TRBV12-3 or TRBV12-4, the J gene TRBJ2-1; D ambiguous. The CDR3 is 13 amino acids. Trimming took 7 bases from V and 4 from J, leaving 11 bases between them.

The chain has TRBV12-5 and TRBJ2-4; the D gene is possibly TRBD2 (6 bases). Germline loops: CDR1 LGHNT, CDR2 FRNRAP. V was shortened by 7 bases and J by 6 bases, with 13 bases between the two germline ends. The CDR3 covers 13 residues. This CDR3 reads CASVLEGSNIQYF. CDR3 DNA: TGTGCTAGTGTATTGGAGGGTTCAAACATTCAGTACTTC.

The CDR3 here is CASSSSGVSEQFF. In DNA form, the CDR3 reads TGTGCCAGCAGCTCATCGGGGGTAAGTGAGCAGTTCTTC. This chain links TRBV7-2 with TRBJ2-1, with a weak D call TRBD2 (6 bases). From germline, CDR1 is SGHTA and CDR2 FQGNSA. The CDR3 is 13 amino acids. With 4 bases removed from V and 9 bases from J, the gap between germline ends came to 13 bases.

This clonotype was counted a few times. A read error may be the cause here, since a much bigger clone is one base away. This sequence joins TRBV3-1 and TRBJ1-2; a possible D gene is TRBD1 (6 bases). The V end was cut by 4 bases, the J end by 3 bases, with 15 bases between. Germline V gives CDR1 LGHDT, CDR2 YNNKEL (reference sequence). This CDR3 comprises 15 residues. CDR3 DNA sequence: TGTGCCAGCAGCCCCTCCGGACAGCAGGACTATGGCTACACCTTC. It codes for CASSPSGQQDYGYTF.

This clonotype was counted between two and nine times. The J gene is TRBJ1-5, the V gene TRBV3-1, with D hard to call. Germline CDR1 and CDR2: LGHDT and YNNKEL (reference sequence). Trimming removed 4 bases from V and 5 bases from J, with 12 bases in between. This CDR3 is built from 14 residues. Here the CDR3 reads CASSLATEDQPQHF. CDR3 DNA: TGTGCCAGCAGCCTGGCCACAGAAGATCAGCCCCAGCATTTT.

A few counts support this clonotype. J is TRBJ2-7 and V is TRBV7-2; D is undetermined. The last part of the DNA fits TRBJ2-5 better; the J call may be wrong. Germline CDR1 and CDR2: SGHTA and FQGNSA. The CDR3 spans 15 residues. The CDR3 reads CASSLLRLWGETQYF. The CDR3 DNA is TGTGCCAGCAGCTTATTACGGCTGTGGGGAGAGACCCAGTACTTC.